This is a list of T cell receptor beta chains from one sample in a study of blood T cell repertoires in COVID-19. Clones were sequenced by immunoSEQ multiplex PCR, and TCRdb holds only the in-frame ones, with some missing. The top ten hold approximately 1.9% of the sample, which has under 300,000 clones, around nine tenths seen once. Sample: PBMCs or T cells enriched from blood (not recorded which). The receptors were gathered from a woman younger than 35 who had recovered from COVID-19. Each CDR3 is given with its conserved first and last residue. Fields, in order: V gene, clone size, D gene, J gene, CDR3 protein, CDR3 DNA. The D gene is left open where the match is weak. Size tells how often a clone was seen (once, few, many) or the class of an expanded clone, and some rows leave it out.

TRBV19	.	.	TRBJ2-3	CASSAGFLPDTQYF	TGTGCCAGTAGTGCCGGGTTTCTCCCAGATACGCAGTATTTT
TRBV25-1	.	TRBD1	TRBJ1-1	CASSEWDRLNTEAFF	TGTGCCAGCAGTGAATGGGACAGATTGAACACTGAAGCTTTCTTT
TRBV7-2	few	.	TRBJ1-1	CASSSLGTEAFF	TGTGCCAGCAGCTCCCTCGGCACTGAAGCTTTCTTT
TRBV28	once	.	TRBJ1-1	CASRGGPLLGFF	TGTGCCAGCAGGGGGGGTCCCCTCCTCGGTTTCTTT
TRBV6-5	.	.	TRBJ1-1	CASTGTLNTEAFF	TGTGCCAGCACTGGCACCTTGAACACTGAAGCTTTCTTT
TRBV28	.	TRBD2	TRBJ2-7	CASSYFRGGAYEQYF	TGTGCCAGCAGTTACTTCCGGGGGGGAGCCTACGAGCAGTACTTC
TRBV11-2	.	TRBD2	TRBJ2-3	CASSLGTSGRTDTQYF	TGTGCCAGCAGCTTAGGGACTAGCGGGAGGACAGATACGCAGTATTTT
TRBV2	.	TRBD2	TRBJ2-1	CASRSGGSSYNEQFF	TGTGCCAGCAGGTCGGGAGGGAGCTCCTACAATGAGCAGTTCTTC
TRBV19	once	TRBD1	TRBJ2-3	CASSIPGQGAGDTQYF	TGTGCCAGTAGTATACCCGGACAGGGGGCTGGGGATACGCAGTATTTT
TRBV3-1/TRBV3-2	.	.	TRBJ1-2	CASSQEPQEAYGYTF	TGTGCCAGCAGCCAAGAACCACAGGAAGCCTATGGCTACACCTTC
TRBV7-2	.	TRBD2	TRBJ2-3	CASSLRRERYADTQYF	TGTGCCAGCAGCTTACGGCGGGAGAGGTACGCAGATACGCAGTATTTT
TRBV7-9	.	TRBD1	TRBJ1-5	CASSSSSLRGQPQHF	TGTGCCAGCAGCTCCTCGTCTCTCAGGGGGCAGCCCCAGCATTTT
TRBV28	.	.	TRBJ2-7	CASGTRIYEQYF	TGTGCCAGCGGAACTAGAATCTACGAGCAGTACTTC
TRBV5-5	.	.	TRBJ2-3	CASSLFGLGSRRPTDTQYF	TGTGCCAGCAGCTTATTCGGTCTGGGGAGCAGGAGACCCACAGATACGCAGTATTTT
TRBV18	.	.	TRBJ2-7	CASSPQERDEQYF	TGTGCCAGCTCACCACAAGAGCGAGACGAGCAGTACTTC
TRBV4-2	.	TRBD2	TRBJ2-1	CASSLSGSNYNEQFF	TGTGCCAGCAGCCTTAGCGGGAGCAACTACAATGAGCAGTTCTTC
TRBV7-2	.	.	TRBJ2-1	CASSLDRGTYNEQFF	TGTGCCAGCAGCTTAGACCGGGGGACCTACAATGAGCAGTTCTTC
TRBV4-1	.	.	TRBJ1-5	CASSQDGQGNQPQHF	TGCGCCAGCAGCCAAGATGGTCAGGGGAATCAGCCCCAGCATTTT
TRBV28	once	.	TRBJ2-5	CASSSRGGETPPETQYF	TGTGCCAGCAGCTCTAGGGGGGGAGAAACACCTCCAGAGACCCAGTACTTC
TRBV6-2/TRBV6-3	.	TRBD1	TRBJ1-2	CASSSDRGFSYGYTF	TGTGCCAGCAGTTCGGACAGGGGGTTTAGCTATGGCTACACCTTC
TRBV4-1	.	TRBD1	TRBJ2-3	CASSQPGGQTQYF	TGCGCCAGCAGCCAACCTGGGGGACAGACGCAGTATTTT
TRBV10-3	.	.	TRBJ1-4	CAISESREKLFF	TGTGCCATCAGTGAGTCACGGGAAAAACTGTTTTTT
TRBV9	few	.	TRBJ1-2	CASSSRHLRRGYTF	TGTGCCAGCAGCTCCCGGCACCTCCGGAGAGGCTACACCTTC
TRBV5-1	.	.	TRBJ2-7	CASSRLGRSEQYF	TGCGCCAGCAGCCGTTTGGGGCGGAGCGAGCAGTACTTC
TRBV3-1/TRBV3-2	.	TRBD1	TRBJ2-1	CASSLGQGLLYNEQFF	TGTGCCAGCAGCCTGGGACAGGGTCTCCTTTACAATGAGCAGTTCTTC
TRBV6-6	.	TRBD1	TRBJ2-7	CASSYYPGQGYEQYF	TGTGCCAGCAGTTACTACCCGGGACAGGGGTACGAGCAGTACTTC
TRBV9	.	.	TRBJ1-2	CASSVGGPDTNYGYTF	TGTGCCAGCAGCGTAGGAGGCCCCGATACCAACTATGGCTACACCTTC
TRBV4-2	.	TRBD1	TRBJ2-1	CASSQEPGQHRSNEQFF	TGTGCCAGCAGCCAAGAACCGGGACAGCATAGATCCAATGAGCAGTTCTTC
TRBV5-5	.	TRBD1	TRBJ2-2	CASSARSPRDRNTGELFF	TGTGCCAGCAGCGCCCGGTCTCCCCGGGACAGGAACACCGGGGAGCTGTTTTTT
TRBV7-2	.	.	TRBJ1-3	CASSLERGNTIYF	TGTGCCAGCAGCTTAGAGAGGGGAAACACCATATATTTT
TRBV28	.	.	TRBJ2-7	CASSSVEQYF	TGTGCCAGCAGTTCTGTCGAGCAGTACTTC
TRBV7-2	.	.	TRBJ2-1	CASRDGGGREQFF	TGTGCCAGCAGGGACGGAGGGGGCCGGGAGCAGTTCTTC
TRBV5-1	.	.	TRBJ2-5	CASNPGTSSQETQYF	TGCGCCAGCAACCCGGGGACTTCGAGTCAAGAGACCCAGTACTTC
TRBV9	.	.	TRBJ2-4	CASSVGPEGNIQYF	TGTGCCAGCAGCGTAGGCCCCGAGGGAAACATTCAGTACTTC
TRBV5-1	few	.	TRBJ1-1	CATQEGMNTEAFF	TGCGCCACCCAGGAGGGGATGAACACTGAAGCTTTCTTT
TRBV2	.	.	TRBJ1-2	CASTYSYGYTF	TGTGCCAGCACCTACTCTTATGGCTACACCTTC